The 18 T cell receptor beta chains given below trace back to one sample, sequenced in a study of T cells in Graves' hyperthyroidism and ophthalmopathy (dated by TCRdb to between 2018 and 2020). The method was multiplex PCR. This sample was sequenced with an Illumina HiSeq 2000. The TCR beta CDR3 regions were amplified from RNA transcripts. For the first round of RT-PCR on the TCR CDR3, the HTBI primer set was used together with the Qiagen OneStep RT-PCR kit. TCRdb applied fastp at Q25 and MiXCR to the public reads, then kept only in-frame beta chains. Each entry merges the rows of one CDR3 protein and shows their most common DNA and genes. Recorded for this sample are roughly 350,000 distinct CDR3 sequences; more than 14% of them occurred a single time. The ten top clones hold around 19% of the sample. The sequencing input was blood. The receptors come from a woman between 25 and 40 years old with Graves' ophthalmopathy.

This clonotype has ten or more counts. The chain uses TRBV19 and TRBJ2-3, with D unclear. The CDR3 loop spans 13 amino acids. The germline V and J ends were trimmed by 1 base and 1 base, with 3 bases remaining between them. Germline V gives CDR1 LNHDA, CDR2 SQIVND (reference sequence). CDR3 residues: CASSIGRTDTQYF. Here the CDR3 DNA reads TGTGCCAGTAGTATAGGGCGCACAGATACGCAGTATTTT.

This clonotype has ten or more counts. The J gene is TRBJ1-1, the V gene TRBV28; maybe TRBD1 (6 bases). Trimming removed 2 bases from V and 3 bases from J, with 7 bases in between. Germline V gene lookup returns CDR1 MDHEN and CDR2 SYDVKM. The CDR3 sequence is 13 residues long. CDR3 bases: TGTGCCAGCAGTTTAGGGGGGCACACTGAAGCTTTCTTT. It is translated as CASSLGGHTEAFF. Together with reference TRBV28 and TRBJ1-1, the CDR3 gives the full variable domain: DVKVTQSSRYLVKRTGEKVFLECVQDMDHENMFWYRQDPGLGLRLIYFSYDVKMKEKGDIPEGYSVSREKKERFSLILESASTNQTSMYLCASSLGGHTEAFFGQGTRLTVV.

The chain combines TRBV13 with TRBJ2-3; a possible D gene is TRBD1 (6 bases). V lost 5 bases and J lost 9, with 30 bases in between. Germline loops: CDR1 PRHDT, CDR2 FYEKMQ (reference sequence). This CDR3 spans 18 amino acids. CDR3 protein: CASSQGRVGAPSQITQYF. Written as DNA, the CDR3 is TGTGCCAGCAGCCAGGGGCGGGTGGGGGCTCCATCACAGATAACGCAGTATTTT.

A few counts support this clonotype. The chain has TRBV6-1 and TRBJ1-4; possible D gene TRBD1, 5 bases. The CDR3 contains 15 residues. Germline values: CDR1 MNHNS, CDR2 SASEGT. The V end lost 6 bases, the J end lost 3 bases, and 14 bases lay between the germline ends. The CDR3 DNA is TGTGCCAGCAGGATGCTGGACACACCTAATGAAAAACTGTTTTTT. It encodes CASRMLDTPNEKLFF.

Concerning this clonotype: This could be a read error, since a much larger clone is one nucleotide away. The chain recombines TRBV3-1 with TRBJ2-2; D tentatively fits TRBD1 or TRBD2 (6 bases each). Germline values: CDR1 LGHDT, CDR2 YNNKEL (reference sequence). This CDR3 has 16 amino acids. In DNA, the CDR3 is TGTGCCAGCAGCCAAGAACGGGGGCGCCGGACCGGGGAGCTGTCTTTT. Protein product: CASSQERGRRTGELSF.

The sample holds many counts of this clonotype. The J gene is TRBJ1-2, the V gene TRBV10-1, with D unclear. V was clipped by 6 bases and J by 9 bases, with 8 bases between them. This CDR3 has 10 residues. Germline CDR1 and CDR2: WNHNN and SYGVQD (reference sequence). Here the CDR3 reads CASRTQSYTF. The CDR3, as DNA: TGCGCCAGCAGAACGCAGAGCTACACCTTC.

In its sample, this clonotype was seen many times. J is TRBJ1-2 and V is TRBV20-1, with 7 bases fitting TRBD1. The CDR3 is made up of 12 amino acids. Germline CDR1 and CDR2: DFQATT and SNEGSKA (reference sequence). With V trimmed by 6 bases and J by 2 bases, 3 bases remained unmatched. The CDR3 DNA reads as TGCAGTGCCCTAGGGGGCAACTATGGCTACACCTTC. Amino acids: CSALGGNYGYTF.

This clonotype was recorded at least ten times. The chain employs TRBV20-1 and TRBJ2-5, with D perhaps given as TRBD1 or TRBD2 (5 bases each). V lost 3 bases to trimming and J lost 2 bases, with 13 bases between them. CDR1 and CDR2 from the germline V gene are DFQATT and SNEGSKA (reference sequence). The CDR3 is made up of 14 amino acids. The CDR3 DNA follows: TGCAGTGCTAGGGGGACGGGTCATCAAGAGACCCAGTACTTC. It encodes CSARGTGHQETQYF.

As regards this clonotype: A much larger clone lies one base from this, so it may be a read error. The gene calls are TRBV12-3 or TRBV12-4 and TRBJ2-5; 9 bases are shared with TRBD2. This CDR3 comprises 15 residues. DNA for the CDR3: TGTGCCACCAGTGCAAGCGGGGGGATCCAAGGGACCCAGTACTTC. Residues: CATSASGGIQGTQYF.

Many counts were recorded for this clonotype. In DNA, the CDR3 is TGTGCCAGCAGCTTTTGGGCTAGCGACCAGTTCTTC. Protein: CASSFWASDQFF. This chain connects TRBV5-5 to TRBJ2-1; perhaps TRBD2 as D (6 bases). Per germline, CDR1 SGHKS and CDR2 YYEKEE (reference sequence). Trimming took 2 bases from V and 13 from J, leaving 13 bases between them. The CDR3 has 12 amino acids.

This clonotype was picked up a small number of times. A much bigger clone sits one base away, suggesting this may be a read error. The chain has TRBV2 and TRBJ1-3, with 8 bases aligning to TRBD1. Germline values: CDR1 SNHLY, CDR2 FYNNEI. The J segment lost 9 bases and the V segment lost 5 bases, leaving 6 bases of the junction unmatched. This CDR3 is built from 13 residues. The chain's CDR3 is CASSRQGRGTIYF. CDR3 DNA: TGTGCCAGCAGTAGACAGGGGAGGGGCACCATATATTTT.

This clonotype was counted at least ten times. The chain recombines TRBV7-2 with TRBJ2-1; TRBD2 matches 9 bases. This CDR3 is built from 16 residues. Germline CDR1 reads SGHTA; CDR2 reads FQGNSA. Trimming took 5 bases from V and 2 from J; bases not matched to a gene: 7. The CDR3 protein is CASSVGAGGPYNEQFF. The CDR3 coding sequence is TGTGCCAGCAGCGTCGGGGCGGGGGGGCCCTACAATGAGCAGTTCTTC.

V is TRBV19 and J is TRBJ1-4; D is uncertain. The CDR3 is 12 amino acids. The V and J ends lost 9 bases and 5 bases respectively, with 10 bases between them. Looked up from germline, CDR1 is LNHDA and CDR2 is SQIVND (reference sequence). The CDR3 spells CASRGFNEKLFF. The CDR3 coding sequence is TGTGCCAGCCGGGGATTCAATGAAAAACTGTTTTTT.

The chain links TRBV5-5 to TRBJ2-7, with TRBD2 matching 8 bases. The CDR3 length is 14 residues. Per germline, CDR1 SGHKS and CDR2 YYEKEE (reference sequence). V gave up 5 bases and J gave up 7 bases; unmatched junction bases: 11. The CDR3 protein is CASRPIGGAGEQYF. CDR3 DNA sequence: TGTGCCAGCAGACCAATCGGGGGGGCGGGGGAGCAGTACTTC.

This chain joins TRBV18 and TRBJ1-2; D gene ambiguous. Trimming stripped 0 bases from V and 2 bases from J, with 10 bases between. Per the germline V gene, CDR1 is KGHSH and CDR2 is LQKENI. The CDR3 totals 15 residues. This CDR3 reads CASSPPVFVNYGYTF. The DNA for the CDR3 is TGTGCCAGCTCACCACCGGTATTTGTCAACTATGGCTACACCTTC.

This chain joins TRBV18 and TRBJ1-1; D remains unclear. Trimming removed 2 bases from V and 8 bases from J, with 12 bases in between. The CDR3 covers 13 residues. Germline lookup yields CDR1 KGHSH and CDR2 LQKENI. The CDR3 loop is CASSPRNSGEAFF. CDR3 DNA: TGTGCCAGCTCACCAAGGAACTCAGGCGAAGCTTTCTTT. Looking up the rest from reference TRBV18 and TRBJ1-1 gives the full variable domain: NAGVMQNPRHLVRRRGQEARLRCSPMKGHSHVYWYRQLPEEGLKFMVYLQKENIIDESGMPKERFSAEFPKEGPSILRIQQVVRGDSAAYFCASSPRNSGEAFFGQGTRLTVV.

The chain has TRBV3-1 and TRBJ1-4; D unclear. From germline, CDR1 is LGHDT and CDR2 YNNKEL (reference sequence). This CDR3 is built from 14 residues. Trimming shortened V by 3 bases and J by 0 bases, and 5 bases separated the two germline ends. The CDR3 DNA follows: TGTGCCAGCAGCCACCGGGCAACTAATGAAAAACTGTTTTTT. Translating gives CASSHRATNEKLFF.

This clonotype was detected many times. The chain has TRBV3-1 and TRBJ2-5; perhaps TRBD2 as D (6 bases). Looked up from germline, CDR1 is LGHDT and CDR2 is YNNKEL (reference sequence). The CDR3 has 16 amino acids. The germline V and J ends were trimmed by 0 bases and 1 base, with 12 bases remaining between them. The CDR3 nucleotides read TGTGCCAGCAGCCAAGATTATGGGGGGATCCAAGAGACCCAGTACTTC. Its protein is CASSQDYGGIQETQYF.